This T cell receptor beta chain was sequenced for a study of blood T cell repertoires in COVID-19. Repertoires were generated with immunoSEQ multiplex PCR, while TCRdb's copy carries only in-frame clones and drops some. The data show 82,000 or so clones, with around 89% seen just once and 1.2% held by the top ten. The CDR3 length is 13 residues. Trimming pared 4 bases from V and 4 bases from J, leaving 13 bases between. The germline gives CDR1 GTSNPN, CDR2 SVGIG (reference sequence). The sequence was collected from a woman in her forties or fifties with acute COVID-19. Source material: PBMCs or T cells enriched from blood (not recorded which). The chain is built from TRBV30 and TRBJ1-1; D is perhaps TRBD1 (5 bases). Written as DNA, the CDR3 is TGTGCCTGGAATAATGGGGGAGGCACTGAAGCTTTCTTT. It yields the protein CAWNNGGGTEAFF.